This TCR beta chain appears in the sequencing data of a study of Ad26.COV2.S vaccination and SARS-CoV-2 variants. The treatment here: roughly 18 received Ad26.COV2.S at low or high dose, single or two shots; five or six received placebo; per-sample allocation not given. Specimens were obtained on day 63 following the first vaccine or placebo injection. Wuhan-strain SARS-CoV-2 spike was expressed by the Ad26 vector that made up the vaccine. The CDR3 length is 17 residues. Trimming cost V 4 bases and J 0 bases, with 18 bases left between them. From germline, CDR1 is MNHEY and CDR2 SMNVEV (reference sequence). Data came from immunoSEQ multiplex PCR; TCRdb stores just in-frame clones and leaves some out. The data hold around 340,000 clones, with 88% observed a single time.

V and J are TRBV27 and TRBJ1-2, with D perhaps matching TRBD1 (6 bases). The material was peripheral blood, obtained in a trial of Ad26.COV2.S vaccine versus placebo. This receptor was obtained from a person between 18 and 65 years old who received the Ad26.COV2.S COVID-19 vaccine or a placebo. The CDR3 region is CASSSHPGTITNYGYTF. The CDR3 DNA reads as TGTGCCAGCAGTTCCCACCCGGGGACAATTACTAACTATGGCTACACCTTC.